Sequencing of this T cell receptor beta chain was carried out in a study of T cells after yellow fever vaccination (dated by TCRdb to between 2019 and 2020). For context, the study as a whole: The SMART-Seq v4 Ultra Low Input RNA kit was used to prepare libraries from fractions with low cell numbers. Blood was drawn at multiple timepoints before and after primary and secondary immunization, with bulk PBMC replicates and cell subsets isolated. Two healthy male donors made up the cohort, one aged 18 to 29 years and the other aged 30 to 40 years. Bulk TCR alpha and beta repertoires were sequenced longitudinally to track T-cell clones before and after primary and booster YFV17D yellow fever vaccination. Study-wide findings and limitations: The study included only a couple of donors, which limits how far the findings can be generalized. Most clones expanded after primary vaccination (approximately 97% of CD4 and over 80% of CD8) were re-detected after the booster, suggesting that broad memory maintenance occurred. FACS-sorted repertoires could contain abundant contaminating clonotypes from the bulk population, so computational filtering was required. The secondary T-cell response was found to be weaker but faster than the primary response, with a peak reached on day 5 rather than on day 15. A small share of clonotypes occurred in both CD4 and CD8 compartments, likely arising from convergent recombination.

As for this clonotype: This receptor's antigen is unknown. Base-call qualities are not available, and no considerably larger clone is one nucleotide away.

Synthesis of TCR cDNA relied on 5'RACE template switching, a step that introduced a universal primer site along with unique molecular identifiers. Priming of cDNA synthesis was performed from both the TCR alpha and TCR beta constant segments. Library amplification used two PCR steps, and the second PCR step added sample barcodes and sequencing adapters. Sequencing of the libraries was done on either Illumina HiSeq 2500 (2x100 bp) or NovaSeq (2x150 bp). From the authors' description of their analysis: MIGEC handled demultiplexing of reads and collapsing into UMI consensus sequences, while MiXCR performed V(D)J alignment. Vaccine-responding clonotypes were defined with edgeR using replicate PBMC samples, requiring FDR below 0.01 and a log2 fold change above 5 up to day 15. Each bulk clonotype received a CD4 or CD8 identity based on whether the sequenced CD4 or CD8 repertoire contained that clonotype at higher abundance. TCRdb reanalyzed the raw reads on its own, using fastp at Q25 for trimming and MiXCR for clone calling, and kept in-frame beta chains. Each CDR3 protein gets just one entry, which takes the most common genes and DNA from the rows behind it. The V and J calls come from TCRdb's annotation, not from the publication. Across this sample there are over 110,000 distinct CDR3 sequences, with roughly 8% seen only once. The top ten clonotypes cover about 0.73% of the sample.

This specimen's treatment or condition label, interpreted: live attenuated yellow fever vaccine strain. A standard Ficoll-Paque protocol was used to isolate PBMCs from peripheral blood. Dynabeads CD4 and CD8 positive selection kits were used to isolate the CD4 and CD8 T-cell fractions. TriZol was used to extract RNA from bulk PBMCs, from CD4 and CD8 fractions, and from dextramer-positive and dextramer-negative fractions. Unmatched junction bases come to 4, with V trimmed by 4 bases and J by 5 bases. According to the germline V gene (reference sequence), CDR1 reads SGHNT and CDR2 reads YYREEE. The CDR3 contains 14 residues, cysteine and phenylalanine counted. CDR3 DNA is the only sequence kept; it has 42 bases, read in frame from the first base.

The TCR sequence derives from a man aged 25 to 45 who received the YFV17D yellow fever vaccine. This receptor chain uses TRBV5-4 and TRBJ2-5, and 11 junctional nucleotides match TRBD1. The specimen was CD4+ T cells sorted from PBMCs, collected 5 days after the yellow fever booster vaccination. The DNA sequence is TGTGCCAGCAGCGTGGACAGGGGGCTGGAGACCCAGTACTTC. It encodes CASSVDRGLETQYF.